The clone carrying this T cell receptor beta chain was counted a single time. Antigen unknown. The junction does not match germline at one end; this may be a read error. These data originate in a study of tumor and adjacent non-tumor tissue in lung cancer. For the study at large: Patients were aged about 30 to 85, roughly 9 men and roughly 5 women, stage I to III. Study-wide findings and caveats: Patients with more diverse tumor TCRs had worse survival.

The CDR3 is 12 residues long. Germline CDR1 is SQVTM and CDR2 is ANQGSEA. The library came from three nested PCR rounds adapted from ARM-PCR protocols. TCRdb used MiXCR to reprocess the multiplex PCR reads, holding one entry per CDR3 protein. The sample gives 91,000 or so distinct CDR3 sequences, around 71% of which show up once; around 20% is in the top ten. The template was RNA from unsorted bulk tissue. The sample consisted of lung tumor tissue. The chain joins TRBV29-1 to TRBJ2-5; D gene unclear. The TCR sequence derives from a man in his sixties with non-small cell lung cancer. The CDR3: CSGISNQETQYF. DNA of the CDR3: TGCAGCGGGATCAGCAATCAAGAGACACAGTACTTC.